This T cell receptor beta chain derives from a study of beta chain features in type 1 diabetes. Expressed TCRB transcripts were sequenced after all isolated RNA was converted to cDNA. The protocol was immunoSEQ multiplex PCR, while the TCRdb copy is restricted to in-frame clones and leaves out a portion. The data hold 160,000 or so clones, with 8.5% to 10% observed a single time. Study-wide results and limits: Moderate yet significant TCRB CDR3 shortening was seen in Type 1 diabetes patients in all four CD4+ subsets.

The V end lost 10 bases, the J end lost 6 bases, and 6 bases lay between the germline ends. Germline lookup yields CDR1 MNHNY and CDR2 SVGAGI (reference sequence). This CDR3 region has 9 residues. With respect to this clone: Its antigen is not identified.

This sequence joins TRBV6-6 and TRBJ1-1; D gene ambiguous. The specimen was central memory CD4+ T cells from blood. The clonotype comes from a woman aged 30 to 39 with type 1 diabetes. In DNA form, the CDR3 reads TGTGCCACCGCGGCTGAAGCTTTCTTT. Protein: CATAAEAFF.